This T cell receptor (beta chain) was captured in a study of early T cells in non-severe SARS-CoV-2 infection (dated by TCRdb to the early 2020s). With regard to the full study: Because TCR sequencing was done on bulk RNA from unsorted whole blood, the alpha and beta chains could not be paired.

V is trimmed back by 1 base and J by 7 bases, and the junction contains 7 bases that no gene match accounts for. The germline V gene (reference sequence) provides CDR1 LNHDA and CDR2 SQIVND. CDR3 length: 16 amino acids, cysteine to phenylalanine. The entry retains the CDR3 DNA only, 48 bases that are in frame from base 1. A note on this clonotype: Its specific antigen is unknown. No per-base quality is available; no much larger clone lies one base away.

This was a case-control study nested in a cohort of healthcare workers in London, UK, who had nasopharyngeal swab PCR tests and blood samples taken every week. Healthcare workers were recruited between 23 and 31 March 2020, during the week of the UK lockdown, and were followed weekly for up to about 15 weeks. The paper as a whole reports these results and caveats: Matching against VDJdb was skewed toward anti-spike CD8 responses, likely underestimated virus-specific expansions, and missed private and CD4 specificities.

Libraries came from 5' RACE. This sample was sequenced with a NextSeq 500. In the TCR library protocol, unique molecular identifiers were attached to individual cDNA molecules to correct for PCR bias and sequencing error. Sequencing covered both TCR alpha and beta chains, and within each sample the abundances of alpha and beta sequences were tightly co-correlated. On the study's bioinformatics: Decombinator V4 was used to annotate the V gene, J gene and CDR3 of the TCR sequences. TCRs were defined as expanded if a significant change between any two time points was detected under a Poisson model with p below 0.0001. Abundances of TCRs were expressed as counts per million after normalisation to the total number of TCRs sequenced in each sample. TRAV1-2 paired with TRAJ12, TRAJ20 or TRAJ33 defined MAIT TCRs, while TRAV10 paired with TRAJ18 defined iNKT TCRs. A search of VDJdb, accessed on 1 November 2021, was run for TCRs annotated to CMV, EBV and SARS-CoV-2, with TCRs annotated for multiple antigens excluded. TCRdb reanalyzed the raw reads on its own, using fastp at Q25 for trimming and MiXCR for clone calling, and kept in-frame beta chains. Every distinct CDR3 protein forms one entry, paired with its most common genes and DNA. For this entry, the V and J calls and clone size follow TCRdb and not the study's own pipeline. The sample records nearly 60,000 distinct CDR3 sequences, approximately 12% of which are singletons. The ten largest clones represent approximately 9.6% of the sample.

This TCR came from an adult who was a healthcare worker with PCR-confirmed SARS-CoV-2 infection or an uninfected control (not recorded which). The sample taken for sequencing was whole blood. The chain couples TRBV19 to TRBJ2-1; 10 middle bases align to TRBD2. The CDR3 is CASSIAIAGGWNEQFF. The sequence in DNA is TGTGCCAGTAGTATAGCCATAGCGGGAGGTTGGAATGAGCAGTTCTTC.